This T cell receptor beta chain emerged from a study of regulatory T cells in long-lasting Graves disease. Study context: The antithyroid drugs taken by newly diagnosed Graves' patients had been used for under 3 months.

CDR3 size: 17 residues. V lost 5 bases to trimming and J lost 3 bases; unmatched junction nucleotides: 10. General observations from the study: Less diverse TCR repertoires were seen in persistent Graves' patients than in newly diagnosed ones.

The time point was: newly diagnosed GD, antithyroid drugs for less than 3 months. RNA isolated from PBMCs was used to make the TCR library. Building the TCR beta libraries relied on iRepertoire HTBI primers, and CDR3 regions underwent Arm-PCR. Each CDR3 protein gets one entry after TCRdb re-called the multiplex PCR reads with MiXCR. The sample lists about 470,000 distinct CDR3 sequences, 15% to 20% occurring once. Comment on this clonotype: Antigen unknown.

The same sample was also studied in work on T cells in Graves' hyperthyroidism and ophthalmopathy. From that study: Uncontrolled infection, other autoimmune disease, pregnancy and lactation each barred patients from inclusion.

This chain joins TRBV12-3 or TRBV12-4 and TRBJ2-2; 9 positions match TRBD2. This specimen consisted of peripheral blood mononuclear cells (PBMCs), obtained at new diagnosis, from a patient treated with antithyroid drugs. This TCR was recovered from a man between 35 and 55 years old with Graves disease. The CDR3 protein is CASSMTSGETYTGELFF. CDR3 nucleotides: TGTGCCAGCAGTATGACTAGCGGAGAGACTTACACCGGGGAGCTGTTTTTT.